The present T cell receptor (beta chain) was sequenced within a study of T cell repertoires in cytomegalovirus infection (dated by TCRdb to between 2018 and 2021). General notes on the study: The HLA type of each donor mattered for the analysis, because public TCR beta signatures pointed to carriage of CMV infection along with the matching HLA type.

Sequencing was carried out with an Illumina HiSeq 1500. The raw public reads went through TCRdb reprocessing: fastp at Q25, MiXCR clone calling, in-frame beta chains kept. Records with the same CDR3 protein are collapsed into one entry carrying the most frequent genes and DNA. This sample lists hundreds of thousands of distinct CDR3 sequences; 15% to 20% were detected once. The ten largest account for approximately 10% of the sample. Spanning cysteine to phenylalanine, the CDR3 consists of 14 amino acids. Kept here is only the CDR3 DNA, which spans 42 bases and is read in frame from base 1. From a lookup of the germline V gene, CDR1 and CDR2 are SGHTA and FQGNSA. V is trimmed back by 4 bases and J by 5 bases, and the junction contains 6 bases that no gene match accounts for. What the authors observed across the whole study: The ex vivo response was dominated by HLA-C-restricted CMV-specific TCR beta clonotypes, which also provided the single most frequent clonotype in two of eight donors. In both this cohort and an independent cohort of some 370 donors, the cumulative frequency of public TCR beta family members distinguished carriers of CMV infection plus the relevant HLA type.

This clonotype came up many times. Its binding antigen is unknown. Base qualities are not at hand, and no much larger clone is one base apart. This chain joins TRBV7-2 to TRBJ1-1; 8 central nucleotides agree with TRBD1. The receptor was isolated from a human donor in good health (CMV status not recorded). Some clones in this sample may be carry-over from other donors' samples. The sequenced material came from PBMCs. The DNA sequence reads TGTGCCAGCAGCTCCGGGACAGGTGTAACTGAAGCTTTCTTT. This sequence encodes CASSSGTGVTEAFF.